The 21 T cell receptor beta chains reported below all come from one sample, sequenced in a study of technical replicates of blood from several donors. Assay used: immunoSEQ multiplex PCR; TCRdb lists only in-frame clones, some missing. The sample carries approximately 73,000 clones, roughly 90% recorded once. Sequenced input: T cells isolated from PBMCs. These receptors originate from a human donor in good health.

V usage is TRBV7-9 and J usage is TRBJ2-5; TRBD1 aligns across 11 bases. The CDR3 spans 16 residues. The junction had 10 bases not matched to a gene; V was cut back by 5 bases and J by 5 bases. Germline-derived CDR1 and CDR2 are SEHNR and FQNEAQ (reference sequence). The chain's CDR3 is CASSLGTGGPWETQYF. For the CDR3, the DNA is TGTGCCAGCAGCCTTGGGACAGGGGGTCCTTGGGAGACCCAGTACTTC.

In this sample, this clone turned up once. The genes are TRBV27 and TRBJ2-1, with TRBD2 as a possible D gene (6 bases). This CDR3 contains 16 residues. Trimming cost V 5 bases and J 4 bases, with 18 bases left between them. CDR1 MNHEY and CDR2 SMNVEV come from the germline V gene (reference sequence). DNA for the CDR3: TGTGCCAGCAGTCCCCTTGGAAAGGGGAGGTACAATGAGCAGTTCTTC. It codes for CASSPLGKGRYNEQFF.

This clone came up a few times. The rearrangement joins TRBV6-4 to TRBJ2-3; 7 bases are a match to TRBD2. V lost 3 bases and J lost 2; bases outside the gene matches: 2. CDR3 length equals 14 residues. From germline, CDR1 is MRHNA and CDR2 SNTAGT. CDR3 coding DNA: TGTGCCAGCAGTGAACTAGCGTCCACAGATACGCAGTATTTT. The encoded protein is CASSELASTDTQYF.

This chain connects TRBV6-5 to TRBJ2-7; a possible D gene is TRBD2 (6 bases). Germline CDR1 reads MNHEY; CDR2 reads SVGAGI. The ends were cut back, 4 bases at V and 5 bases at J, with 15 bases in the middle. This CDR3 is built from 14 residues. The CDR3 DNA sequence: TGTGCCAGCAGTTGGGACTCGGGGATAAACGAGCAGTACTTC. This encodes CASSWDSGINEQYF.

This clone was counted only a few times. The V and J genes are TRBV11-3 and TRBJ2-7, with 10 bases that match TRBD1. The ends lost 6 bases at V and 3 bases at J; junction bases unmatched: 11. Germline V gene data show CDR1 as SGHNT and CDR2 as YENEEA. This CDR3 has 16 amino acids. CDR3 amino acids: CASSYRAGTGVYEQYF. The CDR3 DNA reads TGTGCCAGCAGTTATCGCGCCGGGACAGGGGTCTACGAGCAGTACTTC. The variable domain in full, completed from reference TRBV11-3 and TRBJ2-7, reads EAGVVQSPRYKIIEKKQPVAFWCNPISGHNTLYWYLQNLGQGPELLIRYENEEAVDDSQLPKDRFSAERLKGVDSTLKIQPAELGDSAVYLCASSYRAGTGVYEQYFGPGTRLTVT.

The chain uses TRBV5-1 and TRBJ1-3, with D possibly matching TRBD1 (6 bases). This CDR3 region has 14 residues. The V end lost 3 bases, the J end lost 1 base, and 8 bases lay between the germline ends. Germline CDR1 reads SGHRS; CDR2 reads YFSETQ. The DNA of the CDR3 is TGCGCCAGCAGCTCGCAGGGGTCTGGAAACACCATATATTTT. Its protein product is CASSSQGSGNTIYF.

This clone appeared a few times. The chain's CDR3 is CASNALRGDNYGYTF. CDR3 DNA: TGTGCCAGCAACGCTCTCCGGGGGGATAACTATGGCTACACCTTC. The gene calls are TRBV6-5 and TRBJ1-2; weak D call: TRBD1 (5 bases). In germline, CDR1 is MNHEY, CDR2 SVGAGI. V was pared by 7 bases and J by 1 base, with 16 bases between. The CDR3 covers 15 residues.

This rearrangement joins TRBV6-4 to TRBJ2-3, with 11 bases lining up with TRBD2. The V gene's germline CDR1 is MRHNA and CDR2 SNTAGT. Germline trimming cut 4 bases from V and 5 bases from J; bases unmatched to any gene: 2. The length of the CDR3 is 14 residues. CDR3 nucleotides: TGTGCCAGCAGTGTAACTAGCGGGAGAGATACGCAGTATTTT. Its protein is CASSVTSGRDTQYF.

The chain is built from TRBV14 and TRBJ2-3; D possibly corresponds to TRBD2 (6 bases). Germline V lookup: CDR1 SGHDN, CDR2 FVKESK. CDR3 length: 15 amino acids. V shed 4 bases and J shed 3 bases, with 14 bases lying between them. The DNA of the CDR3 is TGTGCCAGCAGCCTCGTAGGAGGAGGGACAGATACGCAGTATTTT. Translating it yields CASSLVGGGTDTQYF.

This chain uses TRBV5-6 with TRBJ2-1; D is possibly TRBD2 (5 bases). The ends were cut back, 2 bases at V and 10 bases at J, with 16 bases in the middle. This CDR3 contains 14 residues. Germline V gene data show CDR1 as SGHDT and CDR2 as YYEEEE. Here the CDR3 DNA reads TGTGCCAGCAGCTTTTTCCCGGACTTCGCGGAGCAGTTCTTC. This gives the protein CASSFFPDFAEQFF.

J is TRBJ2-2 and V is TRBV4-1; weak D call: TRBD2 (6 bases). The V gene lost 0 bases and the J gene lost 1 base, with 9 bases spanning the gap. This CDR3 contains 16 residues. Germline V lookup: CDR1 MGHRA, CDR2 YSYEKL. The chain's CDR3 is CASSQDGGRNTGELFF. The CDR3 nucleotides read TGCGCCAGCAGCCAAGATGGGGGGAGGAACACCGGGGAGCTGTTTTTT.

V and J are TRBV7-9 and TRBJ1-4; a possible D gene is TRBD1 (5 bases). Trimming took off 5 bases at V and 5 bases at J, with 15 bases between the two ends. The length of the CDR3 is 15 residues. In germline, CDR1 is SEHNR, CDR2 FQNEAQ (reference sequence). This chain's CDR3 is CASSTHRGDNEKLFF. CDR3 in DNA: TGTGCCAGCAGCACGCATCGGGGGGACAATGAAAAACTGTTTTTT.

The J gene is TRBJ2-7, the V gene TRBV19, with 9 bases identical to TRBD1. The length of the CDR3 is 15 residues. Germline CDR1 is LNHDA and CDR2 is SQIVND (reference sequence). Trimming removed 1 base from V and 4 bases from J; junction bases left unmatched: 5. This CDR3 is CASSIVLGQGYEQYF. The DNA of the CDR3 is TGTGCCAGTAGTATAGTCCTCGGACAGGGGTACGAGCAGTACTTC.

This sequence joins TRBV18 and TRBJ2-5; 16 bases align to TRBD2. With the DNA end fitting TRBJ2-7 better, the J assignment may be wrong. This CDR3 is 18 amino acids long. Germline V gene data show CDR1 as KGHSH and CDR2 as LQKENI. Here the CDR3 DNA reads TGTGCCAGCTCACCGGGACTAGCGGGAGGGCCCTCGCCCTACGAGCAGTACTTC. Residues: CASSPGLAGGPSPYEQYF.

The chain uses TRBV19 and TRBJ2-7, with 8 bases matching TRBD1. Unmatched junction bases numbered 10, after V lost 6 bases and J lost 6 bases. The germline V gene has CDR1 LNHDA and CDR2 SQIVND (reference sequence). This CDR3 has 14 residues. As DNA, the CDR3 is TGTGCCAGTAGCAGGGGACAGGATCCCACCGAGCAGTACTTC. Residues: CASSRGQDPTEQYF.

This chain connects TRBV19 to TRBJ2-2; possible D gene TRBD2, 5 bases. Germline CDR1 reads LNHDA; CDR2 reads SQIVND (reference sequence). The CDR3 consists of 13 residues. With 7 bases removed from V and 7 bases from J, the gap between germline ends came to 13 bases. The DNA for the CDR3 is TGTGCCAGTACTACGCCGGGAAACGGGGAGCTGTTTTTT. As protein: CASTTPGNGELFF.

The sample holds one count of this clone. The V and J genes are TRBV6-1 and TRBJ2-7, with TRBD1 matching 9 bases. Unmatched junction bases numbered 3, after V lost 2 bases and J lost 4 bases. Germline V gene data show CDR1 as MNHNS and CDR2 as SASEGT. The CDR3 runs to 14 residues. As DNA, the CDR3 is TGTGCCAGCAGTGAATACAGGGGGCAATACGAGCAGTACTTC. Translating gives CASSEYRGQYEQYF.

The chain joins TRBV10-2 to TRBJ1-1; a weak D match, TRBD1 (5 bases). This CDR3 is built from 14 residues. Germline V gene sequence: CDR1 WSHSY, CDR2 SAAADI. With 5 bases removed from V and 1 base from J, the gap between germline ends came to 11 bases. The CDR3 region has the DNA TGCGCCAGCAGTCATGGGGCAGGGAACACTGAAGCTTTCTTT. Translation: CASSHGAGNTEAFF.

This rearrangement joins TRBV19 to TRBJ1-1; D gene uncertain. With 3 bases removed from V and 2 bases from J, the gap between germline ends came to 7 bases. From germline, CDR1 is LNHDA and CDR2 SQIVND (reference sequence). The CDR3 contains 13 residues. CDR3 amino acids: CASSISFNTEAFF. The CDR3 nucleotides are TGTGCCAGTAGTATTTCATTTAACACTGAAGCTTTCTTT.

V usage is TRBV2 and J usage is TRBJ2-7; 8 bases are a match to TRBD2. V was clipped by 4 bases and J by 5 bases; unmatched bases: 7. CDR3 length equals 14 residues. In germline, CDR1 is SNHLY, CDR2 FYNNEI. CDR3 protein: CASSAAREVNEQYF. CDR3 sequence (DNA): TGTGCCAGCAGTGCCGCGCGGGAGGTTAACGAGCAGTACTTC.

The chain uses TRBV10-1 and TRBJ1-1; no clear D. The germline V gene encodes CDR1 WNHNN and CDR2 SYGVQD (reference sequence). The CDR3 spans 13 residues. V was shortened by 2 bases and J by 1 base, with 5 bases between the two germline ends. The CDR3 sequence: CASSETENTEAFF. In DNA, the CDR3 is TGCGCCAGCAGTGAGACAGAGAACACTGAAGCTTTCTTT.